This T cell receptor (beta chain) is from a study of memory CD4+ T cells and cytomegalovirus serostatus. Study context: Of the healthy Belgian adults, roughly ten were CMV seropositive and approximately 24 seronegative.

The CDR3 consists of 14 residues. The V end was cut by 1 base, the J end by 8 bases, with 9 bases between. Germline V lookup: CDR1 MNHNY, CDR2 SVGAGI (reference sequence). Measured with immunoSEQ multiplex PCR; TCRdb has only the in-frame clones, and not every one. The sample includes about 67,000 clones, approximately 80% of them seen just once. Single viable CD3+CD4+CD8-CD45RO+ cells were sorted as the memory CD4+ T cells. Total CD4+ T cells were enriched by CD4 positive selection. The sequence was collected from an adult in good health and CMV-seropositive. Sequencing was performed on memory CD4+ T cells from blood. The chain links TRBV6-6 to TRBJ1-6; D is unresolved. The CDR3 sequence is CASSYYDRDSPLHF. The CDR3 region has the DNA TGTGCCAGCAGTTACTACGACCGAGATTCACCCCTCCACTTT.